The TCR beta chain under discussion was sequenced for a study of CDR3 diversity in severe acne (dated by TCRdb to between 2018 and 2020). Libraries were made using PCR. The sequencing machine was an Illumina HiSeq 2000. TCRdb handled the public reads itself, with Q25 trimming in fastp and clone calling in MiXCR, and kept productive beta chains. Entries are consolidated by CDR3 protein sequence, retaining the most common genes and DNA. This sample has 85,000 to 120,000 distinct CDR3 sequences in its table, and around 56% of those were observed once. The ten largest clones add up to over 10% of the sample. At least ten counts were recorded for this clonotype. Its specific antigen is unknown. Base qualities were left out, and no much larger clone turns up one base away. Sequenced sample: blood. This receptor was identified in a male donor with acne.

For the CDR3, the sequence is CASSSGLAGPVTDTQYF. The DNA sequence is given as TGTGCCAGCAGCTCGGGACTAGCGGGCCCAGTCACAGATACGCAGTATTTT. The chain is encoded by TRBV7-3 joined to TRBJ2-3; 12 bases in the junction line up with TRBD2. Based on the germline V gene, the CDR1 and CDR2 sequences are SGHTA and FQGTGA. The junction shows trimming of 4 bases on V and 2 bases on J, and the gene matches do not reach 7 bases of it. Spanning cysteine to phenylalanine, the CDR3 consists of 17 amino acids. The sequence is cut down to CDR3 DNA, 51 bases in frame from base 1.